This TCR beta chain came from a study of T-cell reconstitution after alpha-beta-depleted transplantation in children (dated by TCRdb to between 2015 and 2016). About the investigation overall: Using TCR repertoire profiling, the study quantitatively followed how T-cell immune reconstitution unfolded in children after TCRalphabeta/CD19-depleted allogeneic hematopoietic cell transplantation. Study-wide findings and limitations: The frequencies of hyperexpanded clones fell over the following months, and after one year, T-cell counts and TCRbeta diversity were mostly attributed to newly produced T cells. The apparently early recovery of alphabetaT-cell counts about two months after transplant reportedly depended on only several hundred rapidly expanded clones that came from non-depleted graft cells. In some patients, the high TCRbeta diversity seen at day 60 was put down to recipient T cells and intrathymic progenitors that had survived conditioning.

V was cut back by 3 bases and J by 0 bases, leaving a gap of 9 bases between them. Inclusive of the bounding cysteine and phenylalanine, the CDR3 is 15 residues long. Solely the CDR3 DNA is kept, with 45 bases framed from the first base. The germline V gene (reference sequence) provides CDR1 DFQATT and CDR2 SNEGSKA. This sample's treatment or condition label indicates: allogeneic hematopoietic cell transplantation with graft depleted of TCRalphabeta T cells and CD19 B cells. The transplant recipients were children given TCRalphabeta/CD19-depleted allogeneic hematopoietic cell grafts. This clonotype was recorded many times. Its antigen remains unidentified. Qualities for individual bases were not recorded, and no much larger clone is one base off. The library was made by PCR. Instrument on record: Illumina HiSeq 2500. Molecular barcoding was employed in the preparation of TCR libraries, with unique molecular identifiers being used to normalize TCRbeta repertoire quantification. TCRdb cleaned the public reads at Q25 with fastp, built clones with MiXCR and kept in-frame beta chains. Each record represents a unique CDR3 protein, reported with the most common genes and DNA among its rows. The sample contains about 280,000 distinct CDR3 sequences, 11% of them found a single time. The ten largest clonotypes hold less than 25% of the sample.

The input for sequencing was peripheral blood, taken 180 days after TCRalphabeta/CD19-depleted stem cell transplant. The rearrangement combines TRBV20-1 with TRBJ1-6; D gene: possibly TRBD1, on 6 matching bases. The origin of this receptor is a male patient aged 2 to 10 who had a stem cell transplant for chronic granulomatous disease, so the T cells may come from the graft donor. The nucleotide sequence reads as follows: TGCAGTGCTAGTGGGGGCAGCTCCTATAATTCACCCCTCCACTTT. The resulting protein is CSASGGSSYNSPLHF.